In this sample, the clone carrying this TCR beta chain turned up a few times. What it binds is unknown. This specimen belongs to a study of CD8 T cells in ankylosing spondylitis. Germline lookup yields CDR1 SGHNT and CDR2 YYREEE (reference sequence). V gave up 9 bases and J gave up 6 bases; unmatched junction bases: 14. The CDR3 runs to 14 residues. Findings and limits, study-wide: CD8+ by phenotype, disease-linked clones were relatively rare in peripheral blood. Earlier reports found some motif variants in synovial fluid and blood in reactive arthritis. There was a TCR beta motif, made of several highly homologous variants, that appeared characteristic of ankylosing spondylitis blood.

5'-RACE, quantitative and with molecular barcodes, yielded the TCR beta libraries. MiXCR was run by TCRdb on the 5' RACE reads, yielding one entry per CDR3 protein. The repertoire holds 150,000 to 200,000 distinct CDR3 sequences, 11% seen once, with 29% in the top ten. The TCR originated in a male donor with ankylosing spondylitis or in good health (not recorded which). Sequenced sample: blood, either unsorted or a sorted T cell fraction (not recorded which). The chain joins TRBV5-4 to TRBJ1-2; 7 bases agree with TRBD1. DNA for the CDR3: TGTGCCATGTACCTCATAGGGACAGCGGATGGCTACACCTTC. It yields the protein CAMYLIGTADGYTF.